The following is a T cell receptor (beta chain) sequence with its context. Its matching antigen is unknown. This specimen comes from a study of T cell responses to AZD1222 COVID-19 vaccine. Looking at the study overall: Timing groups of about 4 and about 12 weeks for second doses were pooled.

Libraries were prepared by immunoSEQ multiplex PCR; TCRdb keeps only in-frame clonotypes and omits some of them. The sample contains about 110,000 clones, about four fifths of which appear only once. Trimming removed 4 bases at V and 5 bases at J, with 12 bases between. The CDR3 length is 14 residues. The germline V gene encodes CDR1 LGHDT and CDR2 YNNKEL (reference sequence). Whole-study results and caveats: Spike-wide coverage was observed for vaccine-associated CD4 TCRs, with dominant responses at 160-218 and 743-854. Donors were mostly white British, more females; clonal diversity possibly underestimated.

The sequenced sample was peripheral blood, obtained on day 0 of AZD1222 vaccination. This rearrangement joins TRBV3-1 (or the pseudogene TRBV3-2) to TRBJ2-1, with D hard to call. This TCR was sampled from an adult in good health. The CDR3 is CASSPYISHNEQFF. CDR3 nucleotides: TGTGCCAGCAGCCCATATATTAGCCACAATGAGCAGTTCTTC.